This T cell receptor beta chain was captured in a study of technical replicates of blood from a handful of donors. CDR3 length: 15 residues. CDR1 and CDR2 (germline): SEHNR, FQNEAQ (reference sequence). Between the trimmed V and J ends, which lost 7 bases and 4 bases, there was a span of 19 bases. Profiling relied on immunoSEQ multiplex PCR, and the TCRdb table lists in-frame clones only, not all of them. In the table there are 90,000 to 100,000 clones, 85% to 95% of which are singletons. This rearrangement joins TRBV7-9 to TRBJ1-2; D may be TRBD1 (5 bases). Source material: T cells isolated from PBMCs. This TCR came from a human donor in good health. In DNA, the CDR3 is TGTGCCAGCACCCCCGGATGGATTGACAGCTATGGCTACACCTTC. Its translation: CASTPGWIDSYGYTF.